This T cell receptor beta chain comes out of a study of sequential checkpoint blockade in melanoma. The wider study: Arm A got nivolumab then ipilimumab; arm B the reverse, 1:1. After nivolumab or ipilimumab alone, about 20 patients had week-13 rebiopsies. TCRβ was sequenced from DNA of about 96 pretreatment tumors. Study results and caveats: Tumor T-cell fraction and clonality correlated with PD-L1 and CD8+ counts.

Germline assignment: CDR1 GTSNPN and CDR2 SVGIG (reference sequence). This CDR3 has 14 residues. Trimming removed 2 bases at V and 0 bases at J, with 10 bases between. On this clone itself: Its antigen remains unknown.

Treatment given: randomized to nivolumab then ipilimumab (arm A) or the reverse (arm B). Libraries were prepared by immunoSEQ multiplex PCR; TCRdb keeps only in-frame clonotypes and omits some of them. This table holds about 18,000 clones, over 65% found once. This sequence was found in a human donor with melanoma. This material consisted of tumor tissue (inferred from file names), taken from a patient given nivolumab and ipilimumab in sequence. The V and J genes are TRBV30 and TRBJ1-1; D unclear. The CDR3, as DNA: TGTGCCTGGAGTTTCCGGGGAATGAACACTGAAGCTTTCTTT. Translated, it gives CAWSFRGMNTEAFF.